This T cell receptor (beta chain) was documented in a study of T cell responses to AZD1222 COVID-19 vaccine. Method: immunoSEQ multiplex PCR; TCRdb's copy keeps in-frame clones and lacks some. The table shows more than 150,000 clones, with around 90% occurring only once. Germline values: CDR1 MNHNS, CDR2 SASEGT. V lost 3 bases to trimming and J lost 0 bases; unmatched junction nucleotides: 4. This CDR3 has 16 amino acids. The material was peripheral blood, obtained 28 days after the second AZD1222 dose. The origin of this receptor is an adult who received the AZD1222 COVID-19 vaccine. The chain joins TRBV6-1 to TRBJ1-3; 8 bases agree with TRBD1. The CDR3 DNA is TGTGCCAGCAGTGACTACAGGGGGACCTCTGGAAACACCATATATTTT. It translates to CASSDYRGTSGNTIYF.